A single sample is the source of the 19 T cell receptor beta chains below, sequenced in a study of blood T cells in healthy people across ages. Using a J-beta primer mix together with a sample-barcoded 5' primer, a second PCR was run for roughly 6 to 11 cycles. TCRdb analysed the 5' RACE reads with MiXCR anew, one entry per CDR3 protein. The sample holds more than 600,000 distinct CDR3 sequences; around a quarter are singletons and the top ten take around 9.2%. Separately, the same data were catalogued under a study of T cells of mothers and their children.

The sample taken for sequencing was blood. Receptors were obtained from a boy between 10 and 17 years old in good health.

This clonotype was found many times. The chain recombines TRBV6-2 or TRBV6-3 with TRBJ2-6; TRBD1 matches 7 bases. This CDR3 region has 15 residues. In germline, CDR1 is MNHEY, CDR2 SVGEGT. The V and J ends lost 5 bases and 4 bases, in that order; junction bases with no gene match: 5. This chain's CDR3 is CASSPEGAGANVLTF. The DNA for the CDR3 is TGTGCCAGCAGTCCCGAGGGGGCCGGGGCCAACGTCCTGACTTTC.

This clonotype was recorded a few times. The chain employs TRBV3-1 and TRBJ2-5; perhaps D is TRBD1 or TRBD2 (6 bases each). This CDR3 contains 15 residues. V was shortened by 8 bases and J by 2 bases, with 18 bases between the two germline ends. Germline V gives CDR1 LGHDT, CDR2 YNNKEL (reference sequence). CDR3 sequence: CASHPTSGAQETQYF. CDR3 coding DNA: TGTGCCAGCCACCCAACCTCGGGGGCGCAAGAGACCCAGTACTTC.

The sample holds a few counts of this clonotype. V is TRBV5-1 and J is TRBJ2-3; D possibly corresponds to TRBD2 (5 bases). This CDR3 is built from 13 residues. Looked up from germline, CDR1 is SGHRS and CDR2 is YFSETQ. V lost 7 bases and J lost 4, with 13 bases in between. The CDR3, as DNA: TGCGCCAGCCAACCCGGGGAATCAGATACGCAGTATTTT. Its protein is CASQPGESDTQYF.

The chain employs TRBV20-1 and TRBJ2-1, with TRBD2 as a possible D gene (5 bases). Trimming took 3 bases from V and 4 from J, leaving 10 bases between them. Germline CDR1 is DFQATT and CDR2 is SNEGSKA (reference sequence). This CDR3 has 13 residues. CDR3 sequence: CSASPGKYNEQFF. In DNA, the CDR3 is TGCAGTGCTAGTCCGGGGAAGTACAATGAGCAGTTCTTC.

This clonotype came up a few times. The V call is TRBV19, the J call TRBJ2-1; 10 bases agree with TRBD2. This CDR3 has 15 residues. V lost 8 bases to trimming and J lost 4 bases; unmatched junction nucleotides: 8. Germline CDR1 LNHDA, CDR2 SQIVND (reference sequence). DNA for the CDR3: TGTGCCAGTTCGTATCTGACTAGCGGGTACAATGAGCAGTTCTTC. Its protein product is CASSYLTSGYNEQFF.

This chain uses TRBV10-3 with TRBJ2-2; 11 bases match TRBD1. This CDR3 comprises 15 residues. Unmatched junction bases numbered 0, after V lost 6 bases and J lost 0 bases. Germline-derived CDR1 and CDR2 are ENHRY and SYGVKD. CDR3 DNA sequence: TGTGCCATCAGGGGACAGGGGGCGAACACCGGGGAGCTGTTTTTT. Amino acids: CAIRGQGANTGELFF.

The CDR3 protein is CSVHLLAGSHNEQFF. The CDR3 bases are TGCAGCGTTCATTTACTAGCGGGATCGCACAATGAGCAGTTCTTC. The V call is TRBV29-1, the J call TRBJ2-1; 10 bases line up with TRBD2. Germline V gene sequence: CDR1 SQVTM, CDR2 ANQGSEA. CDR3 length equals 15 residues. V was pared by 5 bases and J by 5 bases, with 9 bases of the junction left unmatched.

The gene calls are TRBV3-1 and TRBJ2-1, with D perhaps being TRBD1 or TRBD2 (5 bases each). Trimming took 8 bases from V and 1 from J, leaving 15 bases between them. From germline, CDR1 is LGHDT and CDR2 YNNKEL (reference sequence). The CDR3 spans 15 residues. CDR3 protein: CASRGDQGSYNEQFF. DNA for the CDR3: TGTGCCAGCCGAGGGGACCAGGGATCCTACAATGAGCAGTTCTTC.

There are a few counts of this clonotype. This chain's CDR3 is CASSPATGNTDTQYF. The CDR3 bases are TGTGCCAGCTCACCGGCGACAGGGAACACAGATACGCAGTATTTT. The rearrangement joins TRBV18 to TRBJ2-3, with 7 positions matching TRBD1. The V gene's germline CDR1 is KGHSH and CDR2 LQKENI. Trimming cost V 3 bases and J 2 bases; bases outside gene matches: 5. The CDR3 loop spans 15 amino acids.

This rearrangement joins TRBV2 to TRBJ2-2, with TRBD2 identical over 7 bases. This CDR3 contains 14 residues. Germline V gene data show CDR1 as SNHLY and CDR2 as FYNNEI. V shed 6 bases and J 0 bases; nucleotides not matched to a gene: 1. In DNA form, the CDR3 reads TGTGCCAGCAGCGGACTAGCGAACACCGGGGAGCTGTTTTTT. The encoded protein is CASSGLANTGELFF.

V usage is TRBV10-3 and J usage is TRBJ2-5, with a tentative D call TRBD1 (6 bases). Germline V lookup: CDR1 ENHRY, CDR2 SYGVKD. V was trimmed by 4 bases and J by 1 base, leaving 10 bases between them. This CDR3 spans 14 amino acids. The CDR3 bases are TGTGCCATCAGTGCGACAGGCACCCAAGAGACCCAGTACTTC. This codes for CAISATGTQETQYF.

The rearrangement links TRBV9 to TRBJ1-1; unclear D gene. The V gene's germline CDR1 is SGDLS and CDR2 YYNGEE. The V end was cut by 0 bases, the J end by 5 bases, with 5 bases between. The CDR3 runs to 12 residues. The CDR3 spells CASSVAETEAFF. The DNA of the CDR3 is TGTGCCAGCAGCGTAGCGGAAACTGAAGCTTTCTTT.

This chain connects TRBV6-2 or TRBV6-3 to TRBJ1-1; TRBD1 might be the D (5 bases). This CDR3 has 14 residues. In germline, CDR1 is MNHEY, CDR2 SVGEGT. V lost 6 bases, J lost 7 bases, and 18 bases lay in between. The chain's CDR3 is CASSTPGTGFEAFF. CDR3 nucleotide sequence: TGTGCCAGCAGCACCCCCGGGACGGGATTTGAAGCTTTCTTT.

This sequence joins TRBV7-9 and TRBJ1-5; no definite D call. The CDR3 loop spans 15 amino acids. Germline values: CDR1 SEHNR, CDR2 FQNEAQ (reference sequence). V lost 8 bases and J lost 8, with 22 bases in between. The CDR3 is CASSPLVGQTEPQHF. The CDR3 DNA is TGTGCCAGCTCCCCCTTGGTTGGGCAGACGGAGCCCCAGCATTTT.

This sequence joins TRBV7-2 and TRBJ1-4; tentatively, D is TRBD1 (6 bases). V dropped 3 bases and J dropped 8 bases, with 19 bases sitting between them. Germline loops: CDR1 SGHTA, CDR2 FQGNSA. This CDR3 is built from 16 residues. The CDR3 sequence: CASSFRRGWLEEKLFF. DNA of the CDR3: TGTGCCAGCAGCTTCCGGAGGGGGTGGTTAGAAGAAAAACTGTTTTTT.

The CDR3 DNA follows: TGTGCCAGCAGCTTAGCGGATGGGGGGACCCTCCAAGATACGCAGTATTTT. Its protein product is CASSLADGGTLQDTQYF. The chain joins TRBV7-6 to TRBJ2-3; maybe TRBD2 (6 bases). Trimming left V 0 bases short and J 5 bases short, with 18 bases between. The CDR3 extends over 17 amino acids. From germline, CDR1 is SGHVS and CDR2 FNYEAQ.

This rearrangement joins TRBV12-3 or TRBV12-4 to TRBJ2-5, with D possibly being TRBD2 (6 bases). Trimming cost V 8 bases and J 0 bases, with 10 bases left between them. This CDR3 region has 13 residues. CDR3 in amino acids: CASRGTDQETQYF. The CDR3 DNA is TGTGCCAGCCGGGGGACGGACCAAGAGACCCAGTACTTC.

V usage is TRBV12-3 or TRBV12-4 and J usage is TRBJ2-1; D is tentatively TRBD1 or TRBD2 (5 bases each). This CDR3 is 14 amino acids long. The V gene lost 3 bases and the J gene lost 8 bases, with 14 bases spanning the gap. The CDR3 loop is CASSLNRDGHEQFF. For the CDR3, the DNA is TGTGCCAGCAGTTTGAACCGGGACGGTCATGAGCAGTTCTTC.

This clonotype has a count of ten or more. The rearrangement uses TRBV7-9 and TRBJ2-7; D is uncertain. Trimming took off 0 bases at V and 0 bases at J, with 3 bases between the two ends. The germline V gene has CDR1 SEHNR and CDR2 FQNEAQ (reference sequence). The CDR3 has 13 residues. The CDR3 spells CASSLAYSYEQYF. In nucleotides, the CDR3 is TGTGCCAGCAGCTTAGCCTACTCCTACGAGCAGTACTTC.